This T cell receptor (beta chain) was observed in a study of blood T cells in healthy people across ages. Study-level points and caveats: With age, beta diversity per million T cells declined roughly linearly, significantly by about 37.

Germline CDR1 is KGHSH and CDR2 is LQKENI. The CDR3 has 16 residues. Each donor was a healthy Caucasian individual from Russia, aged roughly 6 to 95. In this sample, this clonotype turned up a few times. The antigen is undetermined. PCR was performed a second time for roughly 7 to 12 cycles using a sample-barcoded 5' primer and a J-beta primer mix. Each cDNA molecule was tagged by a template-switch adaptor that had 12 random nucleotides. TCRdb redid the calling of the 5' RACE reads with MiXCR, one entry per CDR3 protein. The sample lists 450,000 to 700,000 distinct CDR3 sequences; 27% were seen once. The sequence came from a woman aged 65 to 85 in good health. What was sequenced was blood. The gene calls are TRBV18 and TRBJ2-5; 9 positions match TRBD1. The J call may be incorrect, as the DNA end agrees better with TRBJ2-7. The CDR3 region is CASSPIPGQGTYEQYF. DNA for the CDR3: TGTGCCAGCTCGCCGATCCCCGGACAGGGGACCTACGAGCAGTACTTC.